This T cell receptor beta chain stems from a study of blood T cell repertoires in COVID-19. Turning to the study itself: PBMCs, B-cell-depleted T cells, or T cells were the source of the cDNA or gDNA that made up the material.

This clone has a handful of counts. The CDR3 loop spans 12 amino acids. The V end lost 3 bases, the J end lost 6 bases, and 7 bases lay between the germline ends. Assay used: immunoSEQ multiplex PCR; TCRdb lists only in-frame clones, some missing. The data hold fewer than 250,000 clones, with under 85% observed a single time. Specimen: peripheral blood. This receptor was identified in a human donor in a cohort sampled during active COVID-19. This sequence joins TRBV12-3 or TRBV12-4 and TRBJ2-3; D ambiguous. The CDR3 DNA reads TGTGCCAGCAGTTTTTTCGGGGATACGCAGTATTTT. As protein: CASSFFGDTQYF.